Following are 29 T cell receptor beta chains from one sample sequenced in a study of blood T cell repertoires in COVID-19. Some clones are missing from TCRdb's copy, which holds only in-frame ones; the method was immunoSEQ multiplex PCR. This sample has approximately 150,000 clones, with 80% to 90% found just once. The sequencing sample was made of peripheral blood. These TCRs come from a human donor in a cohort sampled during active COVID-19.

Here the CDR3 DNA reads TGTGCCTGGAGCGCCACCGCTATCACCTATGGCTACACCTTC. Protein product: CAWSATAITYGYTF. The chain is built from TRBV30 and TRBJ1-2, with D hard to call. Trimming pared 3 bases from V and 4 bases from J, leaving 15 bases between. The length of the CDR3 is 14 residues. Germline V gene data show CDR1 as GTSNPN and CDR2 as SVGIG (reference sequence).

This clone was seen a few times. This chain links TRBV19 with TRBJ2-7, with D possibly matching TRBD2 (7 bases). Germline CDR1 LNHDA, CDR2 SQIVND (reference sequence). V was trimmed by 3 bases and J by 5 bases, leaving 14 bases between them. CDR3 length: 14 residues. The CDR3, as DNA: TGTGCCAGTAGTATCCCCGGGGGGCTGGACGAGCAGTACTTC. Protein: CASSIPGGLDEQYF.

This clone was picked up one time. DNA of the CDR3: TGTGCCAGCATTAGATCACTTCTAGAGGGCTACACCTTC. Translated: CASIRSLLEGYTF. The rearrangement uses TRBV28 and TRBJ1-2; D is uncertain. From germline, CDR1 is MDHEN and CDR2 SYDVKM. The CDR3 extends over 13 amino acids. V dropped 7 bases and J dropped 8 bases, with 17 bases sitting between them.

The rearrangement uses TRBV18 and TRBJ1-5; unclear D gene. Per germline, CDR1 KGHSH and CDR2 LQKENI. This CDR3 is built from 13 residues. Trimming cost V 2 bases and J 7 bases, with 9 bases left between them. In DNA form, the CDR3 reads TGTGCCAGCTCACCAAAAGGTAGCCAGCCCCAGCATTTT. As protein: CASSPKGSQPQHF.

This clone has a handful of counts. The chain carries TRBV12-3 or TRBV12-4 and TRBJ2-5, with D unresolved. V was trimmed by 3 bases and J by 5 bases, leaving 10 bases between them. The CDR3 totals 13 residues. CDR3 amino acids: CASSFEFGETQYF. Written as DNA, the CDR3 is TGTGCCAGCAGTTTCGAGTTTGGTGAGACCCAGTACTTC.

V gene TRBV4-1 combines with J gene TRBJ1-2; tentative D call: TRBD1 (6 bases). CDR3 length equals 13 residues. From germline, CDR1 is MGHRA and CDR2 YSYEKL. V lost 4 bases to trimming and J lost 4 bases, with 10 bases between them. The CDR3 protein is CASSPETGYGYTF. CDR3 DNA: TGCGCCAGCAGCCCTGAGACAGGCTATGGCTACACCTTC.

V usage is TRBV5-6 and J usage is TRBJ2-2, with TRBD2 matching over 7 bases. Looked up from germline, CDR1 is SGHDT and CDR2 is YYEEEE. The length of the CDR3 is 15 residues. Trimming took 4 bases from V and 6 from J; bases not matched to a gene: 9. This CDR3 reads CASSSGTVHSGELFF. CDR3 nucleotides: TGTGCCAGCAGCAGCGGGACCGTCCACTCCGGGGAGCTGTTTTTT. Based on the CDR3 plus reference TRBV5-6 and TRBJ2-2, the full variable domain is DAGVTQSPTHLIKTRGQQVTLRCSPKSGHDTVSWYQQALGQGPQFIFQYYEEEERQRGNFPDRFSGHQFPNYSSELNVNALLLGDSALYLCASSSGTVHSGELFFGEGSRLTVL.

This chain uses TRBV5-6 with TRBJ1-1, with D uncertain. Per the germline V gene, CDR1 is SGHDT and CDR2 is YYEEEE. CDR3 length: 14 amino acids. Trimming shortened V by 3 bases and J by 8 bases, and 17 bases separated the two germline ends. The CDR3 DNA reads TGTGCCAGCAGCTCCCCCGAGGGAGAGGTGGAAGCTTTCTTT. Protein: CASSSPEGEVEAFF.

For this clone: At the DNA level, this CDR3 is encoded by other sequences in the same sample as well. The CDR3 DNA follows: TGTGCCAGCAGCTTAGGGGGGGGGCAGGGCTACGAGCAGTACTTC. Translated: CASSLGGGQGYEQYF. The rearrangement uses TRBV11-2 and TRBJ2-7; perhaps TRBD2 as D (7 bases). The germline V gene has CDR1 SGHAT and CDR2 FQNNGV. The CDR3 length is 15 residues. Trimming cost V 1 base and J 3 bases, with 13 bases left between them.

The chain uses TRBV21-1 and TRBJ1-1; TRBD1 is the table's D call, not checked against the DNA. TRBV21-1 is a known pseudogene. The CDR3 covers 16 residues. The CDR3 protein is CASSKETGGFGTEAFF. The DNA of the CDR3 is TGTGCCAGCAGCAAAGAGACAGGGGGCTTCGGCACTGAAGCTTTCTTT.

The chain recombines TRBV15 with TRBJ1-5; D unclear. Trimming took off 7 bases at V and 11 bases at J, with 12 bases between the two ends. The CDR3 loop spans 11 amino acids. CDR1 is LNHNV and CDR2 is YYDKDF in the germline V gene (reference sequence). The CDR3 spells CATTNGLAQHF. The DNA of the CDR3 is TGTGCCACCACCAACGGGTTGGCCCAGCATTTT.

This clone was seen a few times. J is TRBJ1-1 and V is TRBV6-5, with D perhaps matching TRBD1 (6 bases). V lost 5 bases to trimming and J lost 0 bases, with 13 bases between them. The germline CDR1 and CDR2 sequences are MNHEY and SVGAGI. There are 15 residues in the CDR3. In DNA, the CDR3 is TGTGCCAGCAGTACCGGACAGACAATGAACACTGAAGCTTTCTTT. Protein sequence: CASSTGQTMNTEAFF.

The chain combines TRBV7-2 with TRBJ2-3; 13 positions match TRBD2. The CDR3 sequence is 13 residues long. V trimming: 5 bases; J trimming: 9 bases; junction bases outside the gene matches: 2. Germline loops: CDR1 SGHTA, CDR2 FQGNSA. The CDR3 bases are TGTGCCAGCAGCCCGACTAGCGGGGGGACGCAGTATTTT. Translating it yields CASSPTSGGTQYF.

This chain joins TRBV11-2 and TRBJ2-7; 14 bases line up with TRBD2. Germline V gene data show CDR1 as SGHAT and CDR2 as FQNNGV. The CDR3 loop spans 14 amino acids. Trimming took 3 bases from V and 6 from J; bases not matched to a gene: 1. CDR3: CASSFGLAGGEQYF. Here the CDR3 DNA reads TGTGCCAGCAGCTTTGGACTAGCGGGAGGCGAGCAGTACTTC. Complete variable domain (other parts from reference TRBV11-2 and TRBJ2-7): EAGVAQSPRYKIIEKRQSVAFWCNPISGHATLYWYQQILGQGPKLLIQFQNNGVVDDSQLPKDRFSAERLKGVDSTLKIQPAKLEDSAVYLCASSFGLAGGEQYFGPGTRLTVT.

This CDR3 is CASSIQGNLGELFF. In nucleotides, the CDR3 is TGTGCCAGCAGCATCCAGGGAAACCTCGGGGAGCTGTTTTTT. The gene calls are TRBV7-2 and TRBJ2-2; D might be TRBD1 (5 bases). This CDR3 has 14 residues. With 5 bases removed from V and 7 bases from J, the gap between germline ends came to 14 bases. CDR1 is SGHTA and CDR2 is FQGNSA in the germline V gene.

There are a few counts of this clone. CDR3 DNA: TGTGCCAGCAGCTTAGGTCAGACGAACACCGGGGAGCTGTTTTTT. It is translated as CASSLGQTNTGELFF. The chain carries TRBV11-3 and TRBJ2-2; no clear D gene. The CDR3 runs 15 residues. The germline V and J ends were trimmed by 1 base and 0 bases, with 6 bases remaining between them. Germline CDR1 reads SGHNT; CDR2 reads YENEEA.

J is TRBJ2-1 and V is TRBV5-1; D is undetermined. In germline, CDR1 is SGHRS, CDR2 YFSETQ. The CDR3 is made up of 11 amino acids. V was shortened by 3 bases and J by 8 bases, with 6 bases between the two germline ends. This CDR3 reads CASSSFDEQFF. The CDR3 nucleotides read TGCGCCAGCAGCTCATTTGATGAGCAGTTCTTC.

This clone was counted once. V is TRBV10-3 and J is TRBJ1-1, with D possibly matching TRBD1 (5 bases). V lost 9 bases and J 1 base, leaving 9 bases between the germline ends. The CDR3 covers 12 residues. Germline values: CDR1 ENHRY, CDR2 SYGVKD. The CDR3 reads CAISGGNTEAFF. CDR3 in DNA: TGTGCCATTAGCGGGGGGAACACTGAAGCTTTCTTT.

J is TRBJ2-7 and V is TRBV7-9; TRBD2 agrees at 7 bases. V trimming: 5 bases; J trimming: 2 bases; junction bases outside the gene matches: 3. CDR1 SEHNR and CDR2 FQNEAQ come from the germline V gene (reference sequence). CDR3 length: 13 residues. In DNA, the CDR3 is TGTGCCAGCAGCCTTGGACTAGCCTACGAGCAGTACTTC. This gives the protein CASSLGLAYEQYF.

This sequence joins TRBV6-4 and TRBJ1-3, with 7 bases matching TRBD1. This CDR3 spans 16 amino acids. Germline V gives CDR1 MRHNA, CDR2 SNTAGT. Trimming removed 4 bases from V and 3 bases from J; junction bases left unmatched: 9. In nucleotides, the CDR3 is TGTGCCAGCAGTGGGACAGGTTTACCCTTTGGAAACACCATATATTTT. The encoded protein is CASSGTGLPFGNTIYF.

This clone has a handful of counts. The rearrangement links TRBV6-5 to TRBJ1-3; 8 bases fit TRBD1. This CDR3 contains 15 residues. V shed 0 bases, J shed 4 bases, and the junction held 2 bases outside the gene matches. The germline gives CDR1 MNHEY, CDR2 SVGAGI. CDR3 loop: CASSYSTGVGNTIYF. Written as DNA, the CDR3 is TGTGCCAGCAGTTACTCGACAGGGGTAGGAAACACCATATATTTT.

This chain links TRBV3-1 (or the pseudogene TRBV3-2) with TRBJ2-7; possible D gene TRBD1, 5 bases. The CDR3 is 16 amino acids. Trimming shortened V by 0 bases and J by 1 base, and 13 bases separated the two germline ends. Germline-derived CDR1 and CDR2 are LGHDT and YNNKEL (reference sequence). CDR3 region: CASSQDKTGRSYEQYF. The CDR3 coding sequence is TGTGCCAGCAGCCAAGATAAAACAGGCCGGTCCTACGAGCAGTACTTC.

The chain employs TRBV5-4 and TRBJ2-7; D unresolved. This CDR3 comprises 14 residues. Germline lookup yields CDR1 SGHNT and CDR2 YYREEE (reference sequence). V lost 2 bases, J lost 0 bases, and 9 bases lay in between. In nucleotides, the CDR3 is TGTGCCAGCAGCTTTAAACATGGCTCCTACGAGCAGTACTTC. Its protein is CASSFKHGSYEQYF.

The chain links TRBV21-1 to TRBJ2-2; the D call of TRBD1 is as the table states it, not checked on the DNA. TRBV21-1 represents a pseudogene. This CDR3 region has 17 residues. The CDR3: CASSTLGRTGNTGELFF. The CDR3, as DNA: TGTGCCAGCAGCACGCTCGGTAGGACAGGGAACACCGGGGAGCTGTTTTTT.

V is TRBV7-2 and J is TRBJ2-7; D is unclear. V dropped 5 bases and J dropped 0 bases, with 5 bases sitting between them. Germline CDR1 is SGHTA and CDR2 is FQGNSA. There are 12 residues in the CDR3. The CDR3 sequence: CASSTNSYEQYF. In nucleotides, the CDR3 is TGTGCCAGCAGCACTAACTCCTACGAGCAGTACTTC.

This clone has just a few counts. V gene TRBV20-1 combines with J gene TRBJ2-2, with a possible D match to TRBD2 (6 bases). Germline CDR1 DFQATT, CDR2 SNEGSKA (reference sequence). The CDR3 covers 11 residues. V lost 5 bases and J 5 bases, leaving 6 bases between the germline ends. The CDR3 region is CSARGTGELFF. CDR3 DNA sequence: TGCAGTGCTCGGGGGACCGGGGAGCTGTTTTTT.

Written as DNA, the CDR3 is TGTGCCAGCAGCCCCCTGGGCGGGGGGGCAGAGACCCAGTACTTC. This encodes CASSPLGGGAETQYF. The chain employs TRBV5-5 and TRBJ2-5, with 9 bases identical to TRBD2. Per the germline V gene, CDR1 is SGHKS and CDR2 is YYEKEE (reference sequence). With V trimmed by 4 bases and J by 4 bases, 8 bases remained unmatched. CDR3 size: 15 residues.

The CDR3 sequence: CASSLSRGANVLTF. Here the CDR3 DNA reads TGTGCCAGCAGCTTATCTAGGGGGGCCAACGTCCTGACTTTC. V gene TRBV7-9 combines with J gene TRBJ2-6; no firm D call. Trimming shortened V by 2 bases and J by 4 bases, and 6 bases separated the two germline ends. Germline loops: CDR1 SEHNR, CDR2 FQNEAQ (reference sequence). The CDR3 length is 14 residues.

The V call is TRBV6-5, the J call TRBJ2-1, with a weak D call TRBD2 (7 bases). The CDR3 runs 14 residues. The germline V gene has CDR1 MNHEY and CDR2 SVGAGI. The ends were cut back, 8 bases at V and 6 bases at J, with 17 bases in the middle. CDR3 in DNA: TGTGCCAGCGGTCGAGGGGGGGGGCGCAATGAGCAGTTCTTC. Translated, it gives CASGRGGGRNEQFF.